This TCR beta chain was captured by sequencing in a study of chemoradiotherapy in HPV16-positive cancers. Study-level results: Functional assays defining HPV-specific T cells used only a couple of HPV16-positive patients. HPV-responsive T-cell expansion during chemoradiotherapy was linked to improved recurrence-free survival in HPV16-positive patients. Candidate HPV-specific clones and E7-related TCR motifs grew in tumor during treatment.

Repertoires were sampled repeatedly during chemoradiotherapy. As for this clone: Antigen unknown.

Germline V gives CDR1 SEHNR, CDR2 FQNEAQ (reference sequence). The V and J ends lost 4 bases and 0 bases respectively, with 10 bases between them. The CDR3 is 15 amino acids. Using immunoSEQ multiplex PCR, the repertoire was profiled, and TCRdb retains in-frame clones only, with some absent. The sample shows about 10,000 clones, around 88% of them seen only once. The rearrangement uses TRBV7-9 and TRBJ2-4, with D possibly TRBD2 on 5 matching bases. The receptor's source is a human donor with HPV-associated anogenital cancer. The specimen comprised blood, sampled from a patient who underwent chemoradiotherapy. The CDR3 DNA reads TGTGCCAGCAGCTCAGGACTGCTAGCCAAAAACATTCAGTACTTC. This encodes CASSSGLLAKNIQYF.